The present entry profiles one TCR beta chain with its context. Survey-level immunoSEQ sequencing profiled the TCR beta repertoire. This table comes from immunoSEQ multiplex PCR, and its TCRdb copy is limited to in-frame clones, with some not included. The sample yields tens of thousands of clones, about 94% seen once. Trimming left V 4 bases short and J 3 bases short, with 16 bases between. Germline V gives CDR1 SEHNR, CDR2 FQNEAQ (reference sequence). The CDR3 is 16 residues long. The TCR was taken from a man aged 35 to 55 with rheumatoid arthritis. The sequenced material came from PBMCs. The chain is built from TRBV7-9 and TRBJ1-3; D is uncertain. For the CDR3, the DNA is TGTGCCAGCAGCTCCCGGGGAGGCACCAGTGGAAACACCATATATTTT. Amino acid sequence: CASSSRGGTSGNTIYF.